What follows are 17 T cell receptor beta chains derived from one specimen sequenced in a study of T cells in Graves' hyperthyroidism and ophthalmopathy. RNA transcripts served as the template for amplifying TCR beta CDR3 regions. With the HTBI primer set, the TCR CDR3 went through a first round of RT-PCR. MiXCR was run by TCRdb on the multiplex PCR reads, yielding one entry per CDR3 protein. Of roughly 500,000 distinct CDR3 sequences listed, roughly 13% are singletons. What was sequenced was blood. Every receptor here comes from a woman aged 25 to 39 with Graves' hyperthyroidism that later progressed to Graves' ophthalmopathy.

This clonotype was counted ten times or more. The chain couples TRBV7-9 to TRBJ2-3; weak D call: TRBD2 (5 bases). V dropped 6 bases and J dropped 3 bases, with 13 bases sitting between them. The V gene's germline CDR1 is SEHNR and CDR2 FQNEAQ (reference sequence). The CDR3 covers 14 residues. The chain's CDR3 is CASRANGETDTQYF. CDR3 nucleotide sequence: TGTGCCAGCAGGGCGAACGGGGAGACAGATACGCAGTATTTT.

This clonotype was detected ten times or more. The gene calls are TRBV7-2 and TRBJ2-1; a possible D gene is TRBD2 (6 bases). The germline V and J ends were trimmed by 5 bases and 6 bases, with 17 bases remaining between them. Germline V gene sequence: CDR1 SGHTA, CDR2 FQGNSA. CDR3 length: 15 residues. The CDR3 DNA sequence: TGTGCCAGCAGCCCACTGGCGGGACCTTTCAATGAGCAGTTCTTC. Residues: CASSPLAGPFNEQFF. Full variable domain (rest looked up from reference TRBV7-2 and TRBJ2-1): GAGVSQSPSNKVTEKGKDVELRCDPISGHTALYWYRQSLGQGLEFLIYFQGNSAPDKSGLPSDRFSAERTGGSVSTLTIQRTQQEDSAVYLCASSPLAGPFNEQFFGPGTRLTVL.

This clonotype came up many times. The chain has TRBV7-9 and TRBJ1-1; D unclear. V was clipped by 7 bases and J by 2 bases, with 11 bases between them. The CDR3 runs 13 residues. CDR1 is SEHNR, CDR2 FQNEAQ, per germline (reference sequence). The CDR3 sequence is CASTSLVNTEAFF. CDR3 coding DNA: TGTGCCAGCACCTCTTTAGTAAACACTGAAGCTTTCTTT.

The V and J genes are TRBV28 and TRBJ1-5; 9 positions match TRBD1. The CDR3 spans 16 residues. CDR1 is MDHEN, CDR2 SYDVKM, per germline. The V and J ends lost 7 bases and 0 bases, in that order; junction bases with no gene match: 7. The CDR3 DNA sequence: TGTGCCAGCATCGGGACAGGGCCTTATAGCAATCAGCCCCAGCATTTT. Its translation is CASIGTGPYSNQPQHF.

The genes are TRBV6-6 and TRBJ1-2; no reliable D call. Trimming stripped 2 bases from V and 8 bases from J, with 6 bases between. Germline lookup yields CDR1 MNHNY and CDR2 SVGAGI (reference sequence). The CDR3 is 11 amino acids. CDR3 DNA sequence: TGTGCCAGCAGTTACGAGGAAGGCTACACCTTC. Its protein is CASSYEEGYTF.

This clonotype has ten or more counts. The rearrangement links TRBV7-9 to TRBJ2-3; D perhaps matches TRBD2 (6 bases). From germline, CDR1 is SEHNR and CDR2 FQNEAQ (reference sequence). V lost 4 bases and J lost 2, with 10 bases in between. CDR3 length equals 14 residues. The CDR3 DNA reads as TGTGCCAGCAGCTCGGGACTCTCCACAGATACGCAGTATTTT. Protein: CASSSGLSTDTQYF.

There are a few counts of this clonotype. This sequence joins TRBV11-3 and TRBJ2-6; D may match TRBD1 or TRBD2 (5 bases each). The CDR3 contains 20 residues. V was trimmed by 5 bases and J by 0 bases, leaving 23 bases between them. Germline CDR1 and CDR2: SGHNT and YENEEA. CDR3: CASSRRDGRSSFSGANVLTF. CDR3 in DNA: TGTGCCAGCAGCCGTCGGGACGGTCGGTCGTCTTTCTCTGGGGCCAACGTCCTGACTTTC.

With regard to this clonotype: At one end, the junction sequence differs from germline, possibly due to a read error. CDR3 residues: CACGANGLWYEHYF. The CDR3, as DNA: TGTGCCTGCGGCGCAAATGGACTCTGGTACGAGCACTACTTC. The chain combines TRBV30 with TRBJ2-7, with D maybe TRBD2 (5 bases). From germline, CDR1 is GTSNPN and CDR2 SVGIG (reference sequence). The CDR3 runs 14 residues.

In this sample, this clonotype turned up many times. V and J are TRBV19 and TRBJ2-1; maybe TRBD2 (6 bases). CDR1 LNHDA and CDR2 SQIVND come from the germline V gene (reference sequence). This CDR3 is built from 12 residues. The germline V and J ends were trimmed by 6 bases and 13 bases, with 16 bases remaining between them. The CDR3 sequence is CASRPGGDGQFF. CDR3 DNA sequence: TGTGCCAGTAGGCCGGGCGGGGACGGACAGTTCTTC.

There are a few counts of this clonotype. A clone one base away is much larger, so this may be a read error. The V call is TRBV12-3 or TRBV12-4, the J call TRBJ1-6; D not certain. V was clipped by 5 bases and J by 0 bases, with 11 bases between them. The CDR3 is 16 residues long. CDR3 DNA: TGTGCCAGCAGTCCAAGGATGGACTCCTATAATTCACCCCTCCACTTT. This sequence encodes CASSPRMDSYNSPLHF.

This clonotype was detected a few times. This rearrangement joins TRBV7-9 to TRBJ1-2, with no clear D. Germline V gene lookup returns CDR1 SEHNR and CDR2 FQNEAQ (reference sequence). V lost 4 bases and J lost 4, with 10 bases in between. The CDR3 covers 13 residues. The CDR3 reads CASSSSWTYGYTF. The DNA of the CDR3 is TGTGCCAGCAGCTCGTCGTGGACCTATGGCTACACCTTC.

This clonotype appeared many times. The rearrangement uses TRBV7-8 and TRBJ2-7, with unresolved D. The germline V and J ends were trimmed by 7 bases and 1 base, with 8 bases remaining between them. The germline V gene encodes CDR1 SGHVS and CDR2 FQNEAQ. The CDR3 runs 12 residues. CDR3 nucleotides: TGTGCCAGCACATATGGGTCCTACGAGCAGTACTTC. This translates into CASTYGSYEQYF.

This clonotype was counted many times. This chain connects TRBV9 to TRBJ2-2; possibly TRBD1 for D (6 bases). V was cut by 1 base and J by 5 bases, with 18 bases left in between. Germline values: CDR1 SGDLS, CDR2 YYNGEE. The CDR3 is 17 amino acids. CDR3 sequence (DNA): TGTGCCAGCAGCGTATCCGAGATCAGGGGTGGGACCGGGGAGCTGTTTTTT. Its translation is CASSVSEIRGGTGELFF.

This clonotype was seen repeatedly, ten times or more. The genes are TRBV10-3 and TRBJ2-5, with 15 bases lining up with TRBD2. The CDR3 length is 16 residues. Trimming removed 4 bases from V and 4 bases from J; junction bases left unmatched: 4. In germline, CDR1 is ENHRY, CDR2 SYGVKD. CDR3 in amino acids: CAISGGLAGGAETQYF. The CDR3 nucleotides are TGTGCCATCAGTGGGGGACTAGCGGGAGGTGCAGAGACCCAGTACTTC.

This clonotype has only a few counts. This sequence joins TRBV10-3 and TRBJ1-6; 7 bases map to TRBD1. The germline CDR1 and CDR2 sequences are ENHRY and SYGVKD. V was pared by 6 bases and J by 8 bases, with 10 bases of the junction left unmatched. The CDR3 loop spans 15 amino acids. The CDR3 is CAIRGFGQEDSPLHF. The CDR3 DNA sequence: TGTGCCATCAGGGGATTTGGACAGGAAGATTCACCCCTCCACTTT.

To note about this clonotype: One end of the junction is discordant with germline, which a read error may explain. The V call is TRBV7-9, the J call TRBJ1-2; weak D call: TRBD1 (6 bases). The CDR3 has 14 amino acids. In germline, CDR1 is SEHNR, CDR2 FQNEAQ (reference sequence). CDR3 in DNA: TGTGCCAGCAGCCCGCCGACAGGAGAATACGGCTACAGCTTC. As protein: CASSPPTGEYGYSF.

In this sample, this clonotype turned up many times. This rearrangement joins TRBV5-5 to TRBJ2-1, with D possibly called TRBD1 or TRBD2 (5 bases each). There are 15 residues in the CDR3. The V end was cut by 4 bases, the J end by 5 bases, with 16 bases between. Looked up from germline, CDR1 is SGHKS and CDR2 is YYEKEE (reference sequence). The CDR3 nucleotides read TGTGCCAGCAGCCCGGGACGGTGGGGTAACAATGAGCAGTTCTTC. The encoded protein is CASSPGRWGNNEQFF.